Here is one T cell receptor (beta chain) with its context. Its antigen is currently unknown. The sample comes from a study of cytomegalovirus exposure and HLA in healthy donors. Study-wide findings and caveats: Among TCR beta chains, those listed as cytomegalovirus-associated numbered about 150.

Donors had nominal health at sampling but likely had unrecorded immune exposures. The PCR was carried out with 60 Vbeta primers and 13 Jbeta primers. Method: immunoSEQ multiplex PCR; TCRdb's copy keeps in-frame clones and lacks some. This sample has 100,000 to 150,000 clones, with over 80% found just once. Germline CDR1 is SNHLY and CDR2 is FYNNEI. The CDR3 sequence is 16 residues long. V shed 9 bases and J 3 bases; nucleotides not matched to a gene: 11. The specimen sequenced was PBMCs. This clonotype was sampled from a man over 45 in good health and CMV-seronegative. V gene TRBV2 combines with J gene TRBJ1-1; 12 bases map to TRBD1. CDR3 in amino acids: CARQLRDRGQDTEAFF. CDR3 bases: TGTGCCAGGCAACTCCGGGACAGGGGGCAAGACACTGAAGCTTTCTTT.